This TCR beta chain came from a study of blood T cell repertoires in COVID-19. Looking at the study overall: Italy, Spain and the United States were the sources of the convalescent and acute COVID-19 samples. From T cells, B-cell-depleted T cells, or PBMCs came the material, which was cDNA or gDNA.

Original processing notes: The assay estimated nucleated cells by amplifying reference gene primers. Only in-frame clones appear in the TCRdb table, and some are missing; sequencing was by immunoSEQ multiplex PCR. V and J calls and clone size are copied from that table; D and trimming were computed from the DNA. In the table there are 250,000 to 300,000 clones, approximately 88% of which are singletons. Trimming removed 8 bases at V and 4 bases at J, with 12 bases between. The CDR3 runs to 13 residues. This TCR was recovered from a woman in her seventies with COVID-19, enrolled during active disease. Sequences were obtained from peripheral blood. This sequence joins TRBV12-3 or TRBV12-4 and TRBJ2-4; tentatively, D is TRBD2 (6 bases). The CDR3: CASGASGKNIQYF. DNA of the CDR3: TGTGCCAGCGGGGCCAGCGGGAAAAACATTCAGTACTTC.